Shown below are 30 T cell receptor beta chains from a single sample sequenced in a study of CD8 T cells in ankylosing spondylitis. TCRdb re-called the 5' RACE reads through MiXCR, storing one row per CDR3 protein. The table records approximately 200,000 distinct CDR3 sequences, over 10% of them present only once. Sequencing was carried out using blood, either unsorted or a sorted T cell fraction (not recorded which). These receptors came from a female donor with ankylosing spondylitis or in good health (not recorded which).

V gene TRBV7-9 combines with J gene TRBJ2-7; D gene ambiguous. Looked up from germline, CDR1 is SEHNR and CDR2 is FQNEAQ (reference sequence). This CDR3 spans 13 amino acids. V was pared by 5 bases and J by 5 bases, with 13 bases between. The CDR3 DNA reads TGTGCCAGCAGCCCTTTGGGCTTTCACGAGCAGTACTTC. Translation gives CASSPLGFHEQYF.

This clonotype was seen many times. This chain uses TRBV5-1 with TRBJ2-2; 7 bases are shared with TRBD2. Germline assignment: CDR1 SGHRS and CDR2 YFSETQ. This CDR3 comprises 16 residues. With V trimmed by 1 base and J by 1 base, 4 bases remained unmatched. CDR3 in amino acids: CASSLTPSGNTGELFF. The CDR3 nucleotides are TGCGCCAGCAGCTTGACCCCTAGCGGGAACACCGGGGAGCTGTTTTTT.

Details on this clonotype: Since a much larger clone is just one base distant, this may be a read error. The chain carries TRBV11-2 and TRBJ2-3; tentatively, D is TRBD1 (5 bases). Germline CDR1 SGHAT, CDR2 FQNNGV. The CDR3 is 13 amino acids. The CDR3, as DNA: TGTGCCAGCAGCTCGCTGACAGCAGATACGAAGTATTTT. Protein product: CASSSLTADTKYF.

This clonotype was recorded many times. This chain connects TRBV10-3 to TRBJ1-2; the match to TRBD1 covers 8 bases. Trimming removed 1 base from V and 7 bases from J; junction bases left unmatched: 5. This CDR3 has 14 residues. CDR1 ENHRY and CDR2 SYGVKD come from the germline V gene. CDR3 loop: CAISELAGGTGYTF. Here the CDR3 DNA reads TGTGCCATCAGTGAGTTGGCAGGGGGCACTGGCTACACCTTC.

This clonotype was found many times. This CDR3 is CASSRLAGGTYEQYF. The CDR3 coding sequence is TGTGCCAGCAGCCGACTAGCGGGAGGGACCTACGAGCAGTACTTC. The V gene is TRBV5-6, the J gene TRBJ2-7; the match to TRBD2 covers 14 bases. The V gene's germline CDR1 is SGHDT and CDR2 YYEEEE. There are 15 residues in the CDR3. V was pared by 4 bases and J by 2 bases, with 2 bases of the junction left unmatched.

This chain uses TRBV6-2 or TRBV6-3 with TRBJ1-5, with a possible D match to TRBD1 (6 bases). Germline V gives CDR1 MNHEY, CDR2 SVGEGT. CDR3 size: 17 residues. V shed 4 bases and J shed 1 base, with 17 bases lying between them. The CDR3 sequence: CASSLGIRGISNQPQHF. CDR3 DNA: TGTGCCAGCAGTTTAGGTATCAGGGGAATAAGCAATCAGCCCCAGCATTTT.

Comment on this clonotype: A much larger clone lies a single base off, so this may be a read error. This likely comes from a read error, as the CDR3 has no conserved phenylalanine or tryptophan at its end. The V call is TRBV19, the J call TRBJ1-1, with TRBD1 matching 8 bases. The length of the CDR3 is 14 residues. V was pared by 3 bases and J by 1 base, with 1 base of the junction left unmatched. Germline V lookup: CDR1 LNHDA, CDR2 SQIVND (reference sequence). Here the CDR3 reads CASSIQGANTEAFI. The CDR3 DNA reads TGTGCCAGTAGTATCCAGGGGGCGAACACTGAAGCTTTCATT.

This clonotype was observed at least ten times. The chain is built from TRBV19 and TRBJ1-5, with a weak D call TRBD1 (5 bases). The CDR3 loop spans 13 amino acids. Per germline, CDR1 LNHDA and CDR2 SQIVND (reference sequence). The V and J ends lost 6 bases and 3 bases respectively, with 9 bases between them. CDR3: CASSTTDNQPQHF. In DNA, the CDR3 is TGTGCCAGTAGCACGACAGACAATCAGCCCCAGCATTTT.

A word on this clonotype: A much bigger clone sits one base away, suggesting this may be a read error. CDR3 in amino acids: CANSLNTLNTEAFF. CDR3 DNA: TGTGCCAACAGTTTAAATACCCTGAACACTGAAGCTTTCTTT. The chain couples TRBV28 to TRBJ1-1, with unresolved D. The CDR3 runs to 14 residues. Germline assignment: CDR1 MDHEN and CDR2 SYDVKM.

In this sample, this clonotype turned up many times. The chain's CDR3 is CASSQGSREQYF. CDR3 sequence (DNA): TGCGCCAGCAGCCAAGGCTCTAGGGAGCAGTACTTC. V is TRBV4-1 and J is TRBJ2-7, with D unresolved. Germline V gene sequence: CDR1 MGHRA, CDR2 YSYEKL. The CDR3 sequence is 12 residues long. The V end was cut by 1 base, the J end by 7 bases, with 8 bases between.

The chain has TRBV20-1 and TRBJ1-5; 8 positions agree with TRBD1. Per germline, CDR1 DFQATT and CDR2 SNEGSKA (reference sequence). The V and J ends lost 2 bases and 4 bases, in that order; junction bases with no gene match: 7. This CDR3 is built from 15 residues. The CDR3 is CSARKSQGANQPQHF. Written as DNA, the CDR3 is TGCAGTGCTAGAAAGTCCCAGGGGGCAAATCAGCCCCAGCATTTT.

This clonotype appeared a few times. V gene TRBV20-1 combines with J gene TRBJ1-1; D perhaps matches TRBD1 (5 bases). The germline CDR1 and CDR2 sequences are DFQATT and SNEGSKA (reference sequence). This CDR3 region has 14 residues. Trimming removed 2 bases from V and 2 bases from J, with 12 bases in between. The CDR3 bases are TGCAGTGCTAGAAAATCGGGGGATAACACTGAAGCTTTCTTT. This sequence encodes CSARKSGDNTEAFF.

In this sample, this clonotype turned up many times. The rearrangement links TRBV29-1 to TRBJ2-7, with a weak D call TRBD1 (6 bases). The length of the CDR3 is 13 residues. V was clipped by 3 bases and J by 7 bases, with 16 bases between them. Germline lookup yields CDR1 SQVTM and CDR2 ANQGSEA. CDR3 in DNA: TGCAGCGTTGATGGTCTGGGGGCTAGGGAGCAGTACTTC. Translation: CSVDGLGAREQYF.

This clonotype has at least ten counts. The chain combines TRBV20-1 with TRBJ2-5; TRBD2 agrees at 9 bases. Germline CDR1 reads DFQATT; CDR2 reads SNEGSKA (reference sequence). This CDR3 comprises 13 residues. With V trimmed by 5 bases and J by 2 bases, 3 bases remained unmatched. The CDR3 DNA reads as TGCAGTGCTTACCTAGCGGGACAAGAGACCCAGTACTTC. Translated: CSAYLAGQETQYF.

V and J are TRBV6-1 and TRBJ1-5; possible D gene TRBD1, 6 bases. Germline V gene sequence: CDR1 MNHNS, CDR2 SASEGT. V lost 6 bases to trimming and J lost 4 bases, with 19 bases between them. The CDR3 has 16 residues. In nucleotides, the CDR3 is TGTGCCAGCAGCCCTCTGAGGGGGGCCTCTAATCAGCCCCAGCATTTT. This sequence encodes CASSPLRGASNQPQHF.

This chain uses TRBV12-3 or TRBV12-4 with TRBJ2-2; 12 bases map to TRBD2. This CDR3 spans 17 amino acids. Losses at the gene ends were 3 bases for V and 4 bases for J; bases not matched to a gene: 6. The CDR3 region has the DNA TGTGCCAGCAGTTTTTCTAGCGGGAGGGCCCGCACCGGGGAGCTGTTTTTT. Its protein product is CASSFSSGRARTGELFF.

This clonotype appeared many times. The chain is built from TRBV7-9 and TRBJ2-2; D could derive from TRBD1 or TRBD2 (5 bases each). Trimming removed 5 bases at V and 9 bases at J, with 19 bases between. Germline lookup yields CDR1 SEHNR and CDR2 FQNEAQ (reference sequence). The CDR3 spans 15 residues. Here the CDR3 DNA reads TGTGCCAGCAGCCAGAGACAGCTCGACGGGAGGGAGCTGTTTTTT. It translates to CASSQRQLDGRELFF.

This clonotype has a count of ten or more. V gene TRBV4-3 combines with J gene TRBJ1-5, with D possibly being TRBD1 (5 bases). CDR1 is LGHNA and CDR2 is YSLEER in the germline V gene. The ends were cut back, 0 bases at V and 4 bases at J, with 10 bases in the middle. The CDR3 has 15 residues. CDR3: CASSQDWGPNQPQHF. The CDR3 DNA sequence: TGCGCCAGCAGCCAAGATTGGGGACCGAATCAGCCCCAGCATTTT.

This clonotype was counted at least ten times. The rearrangement uses TRBV2 and TRBJ2-1, with 8 bases lining up with TRBD1. V lost 6 bases to trimming and J lost 4 bases; unmatched junction nucleotides: 8. The CDR3 is 15 amino acids. Germline-derived CDR1 and CDR2 are SNHLY and FYNNEI. As DNA, the CDR3 is TGTGCCAGCAGGAGGGACAGGTCAAAATACAATGAGCAGTTCTTC. Protein sequence: CASRRDRSKYNEQFF. The whole variable domain, filled in from reference TRBV2 and TRBJ2-1, reads EPEVTQTPSHQVTQMGQEVILRCVPISNHLYFYWYRQILGQKVEFLVSFYNNEISEKSEIFDDQFSVERPDGSNFTLKIRSTKLEDSAMYFCASRRDRSKYNEQFFGPGTRLTVL.

This clonotype has ten or more counts. The V gene is TRBV12-3 or TRBV12-4, the J gene TRBJ2-7; 7 bases align to TRBD1. The CDR3 spans 15 residues. V was pared by 6 bases and J by 0 bases, with 8 bases of the junction left unmatched. The CDR3 spells CASRGSGGRSYEQYF. CDR3 bases: TGTGCCAGCAGAGGATCAGGGGGTCGCTCCTACGAGCAGTACTTC.

This clonotype was counted between two and nine times. The chain has TRBV10-3 and TRBJ2-7; TRBD2 agrees at 9 bases. CDR1 and CDR2 (germline): ENHRY, SYGVKD. The V gene end was trimmed by 4 bases and the J gene end by 4 bases; junction bases not matched to a gene: 5. The CDR3 runs 14 residues. For the CDR3, the DNA is TGTGCCATCAGTGGCGGGGGGGGCGATTACGAGCAGTACTTC. It translates to CAISGGGGDYEQYF.

The chain links TRBV20-1 to TRBJ2-2; TRBD2 matches 16 bases. The CDR3 loop spans 17 amino acids. CDR1 is DFQATT and CDR2 is SNEGSKA in the germline V gene (reference sequence). V shed 4 bases, J shed 3 bases, and the junction held 5 bases outside the gene matches. CDR3: CSAKGLAGGAYTGELFF. The CDR3 DNA reads TGCAGTGCTAAGGGACTAGCGGGAGGGGCGTACACCGGGGAGCTGTTTTTT.

The rearrangement links TRBV5-1 to TRBJ2-2, with 8 bases that match TRBD2. The CDR3 is 17 residues long. V was pared by 4 bases and J by 2 bases, with 10 bases of the junction left unmatched. In germline, CDR1 is SGHRS, CDR2 YFSETQ. The CDR3, as DNA: TGCGCCAGCAGCCCAACGCCGGGACTAGTAAACACCGGGGAGCTGTTTTTT. Protein product: CASSPTPGLVNTGELFF.

This clonotype was detected ten times or more. CDR3 nucleotides: TGTGCCAGCAGTAGCCACGACCGGGGGCACTACGAGCAGTACTTC. This gives the protein CASSSHDRGHYEQYF. The rearrangement uses TRBV28 and TRBJ2-7; D could derive from TRBD1 or TRBD2 (6 bases each). CDR1 is MDHEN, CDR2 SYDVKM, per germline. V gave up 5 bases and J gave up 3 bases, with 17 bases separating them. The CDR3 has 15 amino acids.

In this sample, this clonotype turned up a few times. This chain links TRBV9 with TRBJ2-1, with 16 bases identical to TRBD2. V gave up 4 bases and J gave up 2 bases; unmatched junction bases: 9. The CDR3 is made up of 19 amino acids. Germline lookup yields CDR1 SGDLS and CDR2 YYNGEE. CDR3 loop: CASSSKGLAGGPAYNEQFF. The CDR3 DNA follows: TGTGCCAGCAGCTCAAAGGGACTAGCGGGAGGGCCGGCCTACAATGAGCAGTTCTTC.

Ten or more counts support this clonotype. The chain couples TRBV20-1 to TRBJ2-1; TRBD1 might be the D (6 bases). CDR3 length: 13 residues. Germline CDR1 reads DFQATT; CDR2 reads SNEGSKA (reference sequence). V was clipped by 4 bases and J by 9 bases, with 16 bases between them. The CDR3, as DNA: TGCAGTGCTATTCGACAGGTTGTTGGTGAGCAGTTCTTC. Its protein product is CSAIRQVVGEQFF.

This clonotype was observed a few times. The chain joins TRBV12-3 or TRBV12-4 to TRBJ2-6, with D possibly being TRBD1 or TRBD2 (6 bases each). The CDR3 runs to 15 residues. CDR3: CASGGQPSGANVLTF. The DNA for the CDR3 is TGTGCGAGTGGGGGGCAGCCCTCTGGGGCCAACGTCCTGACTTTC.

This clonotype was detected many times. V gene TRBV3-1 combines with J gene TRBJ2-2; no definite D call. This CDR3 has 13 amino acids. CDR1 and CDR2 (germline): LGHDT, YNNKEL (reference sequence). Trimming took off 2 bases at V and 7 bases at J, with 8 bases between the two ends. The CDR3 reads CASSQSYHGELFF. DNA for the CDR3: TGTGCCAGCAGCCAATCGTATCACGGGGAGCTGTTTTTT.

This clonotype was seen repeatedly, ten times or more. The chain carries TRBV6-2 or TRBV6-3 and TRBJ2-6; tentatively, D is TRBD2 (5 bases). The V end lost 4 bases, the J end lost 3 bases, and 19 bases lay between the germline ends. CDR3 length: 18 residues. Germline V gene sequence: CDR1 MNHEY, CDR2 SVGEGT. CDR3 protein: CASSSLARPDGGANVLTF. The DNA of the CDR3 is TGTGCCAGCAGTTCTCTAGCCCGTCCCGACGGTGGGGCCAACGTCCTGACTTTC.

There are many counts of this clonotype. J is TRBJ1-4 and V is TRBV5-1; 9 nucleotides line up with TRBD1. J was trimmed by 5 bases and V by 4 bases; bases with no gene match: 3. The germline V gene has CDR1 SGHRS and CDR2 YFSETQ. CDR3 length: 14 residues. The CDR3 protein is CASSLDRGNEKLFF. In DNA, the CDR3 is TGCGCCAGCAGCCTTGACAGGGGGAATGAAAAACTGTTTTTT.